This TCR beta chain came from a study of blood T cell repertoires in COVID-19. Trimming left V 8 bases short and J 3 bases short, with 17 bases between. This CDR3 is 14 amino acids long. In germline, CDR1 is MDHEN, CDR2 SYDVKM. The protocol was immunoSEQ multiplex PCR, while the TCRdb copy is restricted to in-frame clones and leaves out a portion. This sample carries over 300,000 clones, roughly 85% of them seen once, and the ten largest clones take approximately 6%. This TCR was sampled from a woman aged 30 to 39 who had recovered from COVID-19. The chain employs TRBV28 and TRBJ2-7; D is undetermined. The sequencing input was PBMCs or T cells enriched from blood (not recorded which). CDR3 residues: CASAIAQSHYEQYF. CDR3 in DNA: TGTGCCAGCGCGATCGCACAGAGCCACTACGAGCAGTACTTC.